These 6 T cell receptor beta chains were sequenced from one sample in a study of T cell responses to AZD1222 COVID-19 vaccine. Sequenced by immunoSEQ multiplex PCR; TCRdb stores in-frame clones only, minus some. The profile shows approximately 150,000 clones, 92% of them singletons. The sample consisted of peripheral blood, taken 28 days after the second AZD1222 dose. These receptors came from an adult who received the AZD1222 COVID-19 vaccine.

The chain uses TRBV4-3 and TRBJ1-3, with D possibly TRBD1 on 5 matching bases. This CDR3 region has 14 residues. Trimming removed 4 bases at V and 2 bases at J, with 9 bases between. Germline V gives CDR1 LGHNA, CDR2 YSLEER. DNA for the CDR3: TGCGCCAGCAGCCGAGGGGCAGCTGGAAACACCATATATTTT. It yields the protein CASSRGAAGNTIYF.

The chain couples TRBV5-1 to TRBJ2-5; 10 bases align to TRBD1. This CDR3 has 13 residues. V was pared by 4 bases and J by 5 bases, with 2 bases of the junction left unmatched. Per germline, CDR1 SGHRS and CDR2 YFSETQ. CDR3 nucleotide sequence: TGCGCCAGCAGCAGGACAGGGGGGGAGACCCAGTACTTC. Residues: CASSRTGGETQYF.

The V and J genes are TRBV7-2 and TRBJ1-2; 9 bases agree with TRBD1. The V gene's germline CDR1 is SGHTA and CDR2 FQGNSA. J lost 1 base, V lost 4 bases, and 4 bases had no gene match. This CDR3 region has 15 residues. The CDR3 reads CASSWTGADNYGYTF. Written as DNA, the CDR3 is TGTGCCAGCAGCTGGACAGGGGCTGATAACTATGGCTACACCTTC.

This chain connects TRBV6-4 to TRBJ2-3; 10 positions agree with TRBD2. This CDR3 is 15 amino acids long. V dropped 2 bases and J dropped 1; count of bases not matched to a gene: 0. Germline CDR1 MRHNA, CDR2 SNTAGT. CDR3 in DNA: TGTGCCAGCAGTGACCTAGCGGGGGGCACAGATACGCAGTATTTT. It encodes CASSDLAGGTDTQYF.

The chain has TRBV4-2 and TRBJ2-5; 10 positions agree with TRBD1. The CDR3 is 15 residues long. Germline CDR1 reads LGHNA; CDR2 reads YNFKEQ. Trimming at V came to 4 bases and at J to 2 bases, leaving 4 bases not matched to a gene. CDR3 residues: CASSPADRGQETQYF. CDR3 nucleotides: TGTGCCAGCAGCCCCGCGGACAGGGGGCAAGAGACCCAGTACTTC.

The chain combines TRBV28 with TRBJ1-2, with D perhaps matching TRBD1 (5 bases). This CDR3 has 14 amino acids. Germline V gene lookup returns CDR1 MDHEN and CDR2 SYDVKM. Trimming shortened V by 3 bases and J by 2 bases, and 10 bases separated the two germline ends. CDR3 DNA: TGTGCCAGCAGTTTGCCAGGGCCCAACTATGGCTACACCTTC. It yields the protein CASSLPGPNYGYTF.